This is a list of T cell receptor beta chains from one sample in a study of blood T cell repertoires in COVID-19. Generated by immunoSEQ multiplex PCR, the TCRdb table keeps only in-frame clones and is missing some. The table lists some 200,000 clones, 87% of them singletons. The sequencing sample was made of PBMCs or T cells enriched from blood (not recorded which). Receptors were obtained from a young man with acute COVID-19. The CDR3 runs from the conserved cysteine through the conserved F or W. The order of the fields is J gene, D gene, V gene, CDR3 protein. D genes are given only for firm matches.

j_gene: TRBJ1-1
d_gene: .
v_gene: TRBV6-5
CDR3aa: CASSRGANTEAFF

j_gene: TRBJ2-5
d_gene: .
v_gene: TRBV11-2
CDR3aa: CASSITRGRQETQYF

j_gene: TRBJ2-1
d_gene: .
v_gene: TRBV7-8
CDR3aa: CASRQKGGRNNEQFF

j_gene: TRBJ1-2
d_gene: .
v_gene: TRBV27
CDR3aa: CASSLGAGIYGYTF

j_gene: TRBJ1-5
d_gene: .
v_gene: TRBV27
CDR3aa: CASSLYRNQPQHF

j_gene: TRBJ2-7
d_gene: .
v_gene: TRBV4-2
CDR3aa: CASSQDATRTSGYEQYF

j_gene: TRBJ2-2
d_gene: TRBD2
v_gene: TRBV10-1
CDR3aa: CASSLAGPTGELFF

j_gene: TRBJ1-2
d_gene: .
v_gene: TRBV19
CDR3aa: CASSRSRTNYGYTF

j_gene: TRBJ1-3
d_gene: .
v_gene: TRBV11-2
CDR3aa: CASSLDRDKVGNTIYF

j_gene: TRBJ2-1
d_gene: .
v_gene: TRBV7-2
CDR3aa: CASSLRAGPMPKKFF

j_gene: TRBJ2-5
d_gene: .
v_gene: TRBV4-1
CDR3aa: CASSLDPRRGETQYF

j_gene: TRBJ1-1
d_gene: .
v_gene: TRBV7-9
CDR3aa: CASSLMAMNTEAFF

j_gene: TRBJ2-1
d_gene: TRBD2
v_gene: TRBV9
CDR3aa: CASSVPGTSGYNEQFF

j_gene: TRBJ2-7
d_gene: .
v_gene: TRBV6-5
CDR3aa: CASGIWTGSYEQYF

j_gene: TRBJ2-7
d_gene: TRBD2
v_gene: TRBV3-1/TRBV3-2
CDR3aa: CASSQRTSGRASSLEQYF

j_gene: TRBJ1-2
d_gene: .
v_gene: TRBV9
CDR3aa: CASSQLTGNGYTF